This T cell receptor beta chain was profiled in a study of cytomegalovirus exposure and HLA in healthy donors. The primer mix had 60 Vbeta and 13 Jbeta primers. Clones were sequenced by immunoSEQ multiplex PCR, and TCRdb holds only the in-frame ones, with some missing. Of about 140,000 clones detected, 75% appear once; the ten largest clones hold approximately 10%. Sequenced: PBMCs. The receptor comes from a man younger than 35 in good health and CMV-seropositive.

This chain's CDR3 is CASSFGGRETQYF. In DNA, the CDR3 is TGTGCCAGCAGCTTCGGGGGACGAGAGACCCAGTACTTC. The V and J genes are TRBV19 and TRBJ2-5; TRBD2 is a possible D gene (6 bases). Germline V gives CDR1 LNHDA, CDR2 SQIVND (reference sequence). The CDR3 has 13 residues. Trimming left V 9 bases short and J 4 bases short, with 15 bases between.